This T cell receptor beta chain was captured in a study of vaccination and CD4 T cells after COVID-19. Study context: Each enrolled participant received a two-dose regimen of either BNT162b2 or mRNA-1273 vaccine.

Germline CDR1 reads MNHEY; CDR2 reads SVGEGT. CDR3 size: 12 residues. Trimming pared 3 bases from V and 4 bases from J, leaving 6 bases between. Study findings and constraints: Median SARS-CoV-2-reactive clonotypes rose from approximately 21 to 38, not significantly. Convalescent patients saw a median 86.3% of their reactive clones show up only after vaccination.

TCRdb reprocessed the PCR reads via MiXCR and lists one record per CDR3 protein. The sample yields 15,000 to 16,000 distinct CDR3 sequences, approximately 72% seen once. Comments on this clonotype: The target antigen is unknown.

The material sequenced was CD4+ T cells from blood, taken after SARS-CoV-2 vaccination. The TCR was taken from a human donor who had recovered from COVID-19. The V call is TRBV6-2 or TRBV6-3, the J call TRBJ2-5, with D hard to call. The CDR3 nucleotides are TGTGCCAGCAGTTATTCAGGAGAGACCCAGTACTTC. This sequence encodes CASSYSGETQYF.